These 19 T cell receptor beta chains originate from one sample sequenced in a study of blood T cells in healthy people across ages. Together with a sample-barcoded 5' primer, a J-beta primer mix was included in a second PCR lasting roughly 6 to 12 cycles. TCRdb reanalysed the 5' RACE reads using MiXCR and keeps one entry per CDR3 protein. The repertoire has about 1 million distinct CDR3 sequences, 35% to 55% of them found once; the top ten carry over 15%. Sequenced sample: blood. Receptors were obtained from an older woman in good health.

This clonotype was recorded many times. The chain links TRBV24-1 to TRBJ2-5; 8 bases match TRBD2. The ends lost 5 bases at V and 4 bases at J; junction bases unmatched: 8. Per germline, CDR1 KGHDR and CDR2 SFDVKD. The CDR3 extends over 15 amino acids. The CDR3 bases are TGTGCCACCAGTGTGGCTAGCGGGTGGTCAGAGACCCAGTACTTC. Protein: CATSVASGWSETQYF.

About this clonotype: Since a much larger clone is just one base distant, this may be a read error. The chain employs TRBV27 and TRBJ2-1, with 7 bases matching TRBD1. Trimming cost V 6 bases and J 3 bases; bases outside gene matches: 8. Germline-derived CDR1 and CDR2 are MNHEY and SMNVEV (reference sequence). The CDR3 runs to 15 residues. CDR3 in DNA: TGTGCCAGCAGAACCTCCAGGACAGGCTACAATGAGCAGTTCTTC. Translated: CASRTSRTGYNEQFF.

This chain connects TRBV3-1 to TRBJ2-1; weak D call: TRBD1 (6 bases). The CDR3 has 16 residues. Trimming left V 5 bases short and J 5 bases short, with 19 bases between. Germline lookup yields CDR1 LGHDT and CDR2 YNNKEL (reference sequence). The CDR3 DNA is TGTGCCAGCAGCACCCAGCCCGGGACAAGGGACAATGAGCAGTTCTTC. It encodes CASSTQPGTRDNEQFF.

This clonotype appeared a few times. CDR3 protein: CASSPGEGAYGYTF. The CDR3, as DNA: TGTGCCAGCAGCCCCGGGGAGGGAGCCTATGGCTACACCTTC. This chain links TRBV11-2 with TRBJ1-2; D gene ambiguous. Germline CDR1 and CDR2: SGHAT and FQNNGV. V was shortened by 5 bases and J by 4 bases, with 14 bases between the two germline ends. This CDR3 contains 14 residues.

This clonotype appeared a few times. The chain combines TRBV20-1 with TRBJ2-5; perhaps TRBD2 as D (6 bases). The CDR3 is made up of 14 amino acids. Germline V gene lookup returns CDR1 DFQATT and CDR2 SNEGSKA (reference sequence). Trimming removed 5 bases from V and 4 bases from J, with 17 bases in between. The CDR3 loop is CSAGGTAITETQYF. CDR3 sequence (DNA): TGCAGTGCTGGGGGGACCGCGATAACAGAGACCCAGTACTTC.

The V call is TRBV10-3, the J call TRBJ2-5; no definite D call. The germline gives CDR1 ENHRY, CDR2 SYGVKD. This CDR3 region has 14 residues. V lost 3 bases and J 0 bases, leaving 8 bases between the germline ends. Here the CDR3 DNA reads TGTGCCATCAGTGACGGCAGAGACCAAGAGACCCAGTACTTC. Amino acids: CAISDGRDQETQYF.

The gene calls are TRBV7-2 and TRBJ2-7; no definite D call. Germline assignment: CDR1 SGHTA and CDR2 FQGNSA. V shed 1 base and J shed 0 bases, with 13 bases lying between them. This CDR3 is 16 amino acids long. CDR3 residues: CASSLEFYLSSYEQYF. CDR3 DNA sequence: TGTGCCAGCAGCTTAGAGTTCTATCTTAGCTCCTACGAGCAGTACTTC.

V is TRBV7-9 and J is TRBJ2-3; 13 bases agree with TRBD2. Germline-derived CDR1 and CDR2 are SEHNR and FQNEAQ (reference sequence). V lost 2 bases, J lost 2 bases, and 4 bases stayed unmatched. The CDR3 runs 17 residues. In nucleotides, the CDR3 is TGTGCCAGCAGCTTAAAAACTAGCGGGGGGGACACAGATACGCAGTATTTT. Residues: CASSLKTSGGDTDTQYF.

The chain has TRBV7-9 and TRBJ2-5, with D perhaps TRBD2 (6 bases). The germline V gene has CDR1 SEHNR and CDR2 FQNEAQ (reference sequence). This CDR3 spans 18 amino acids. The V gene lost 4 bases and the J gene lost 2 bases, with 23 bases spanning the gap. The CDR3 DNA reads TGTGCCAGCAGCTATCCGGGACCCCAGGAGGGGTTTCAAGAGACCCAGTACTTC. It specifies CASSYPGPQEGFQETQYF.

The genes are TRBV5-8 and TRBJ2-4; the match to TRBD1 covers 8 bases. CDR3 size: 16 residues. Germline V lookup: CDR1 SGHTS, CDR2 YDEGEE. The trim removed 4 bases at V and 0 bases at J, leaving 6 bases unmatched. This CDR3 reads CASSQVTGVAKNIQYF. The DNA for the CDR3 is TGTGCCAGCAGCCAGGTGACAGGGGTAGCCAAAAACATTCAGTACTTC.

The chain uses TRBV5-1 and TRBJ2-7, with D possibly matching TRBD1 (6 bases). This CDR3 spans 14 amino acids. V gave up 3 bases and J gave up 1 base, with 11 bases separating them. Per germline, CDR1 SGHRS and CDR2 YFSETQ. The CDR3 bases are TGCGCCAGCAGCTGGGGGCCGACTTCCTACGAGCAGTACTTC. Amino acid sequence: CASSWGPTSYEQYF.

The table lists this clonotype with a count of one. At one boundary the junction diverges from the germline segment, which might be a read error. The chain recombines TRBV12-3 or TRBV12-4 with TRBJ2-2; possibly TRBD1 or TRBD2 for D (6 bases each). This CDR3 contains 15 residues. The CDR3 loop is CTSSLMGGATGELFF. In nucleotides, the CDR3 is TGTACCAGCAGTTTAATGGGGGGCGCCACCGGGGAGCTGTTTTTT.

There are a few counts of this clonotype. The V and J genes are TRBV4-2 and TRBJ1-4; no firm D call. V was pared by 3 bases and J by 6 bases, with 8 bases between. The CDR3 has 13 residues. CDR1 LGHNA and CDR2 YNFKEQ come from the germline V gene. In nucleotides, the CDR3 is TGTGCCAGCAGCCAGAACAAGGATGAAAAACTGTTTTTT. This sequence encodes CASSQNKDEKLFF.

The J gene is TRBJ2-7, the V gene TRBV27; 8 nucleotides match TRBD1. Germline assignment: CDR1 MNHEY and CDR2 SMNVEV (reference sequence). There are 16 residues in the CDR3. After removal of 5 bases from V and 0 bases from J, the junction contained 9 bases not matched to a gene. CDR3 sequence (DNA): TGTGCCAGCAGTCCCCCCTACGGACAGGGCTCCTACGAGCAGTACTTC. Translation gives CASSPPYGQGSYEQYF.

The chain links TRBV28 to TRBJ2-3, with TRBD2 identical over 11 bases. CDR3 length: 15 amino acids. The germline V gene encodes CDR1 MDHEN and CDR2 SYDVKM. The V segment lost 1 base and the J segment 14 bases; nucleotides outside the gene matches: 11. CDR3 sequence: CASSLSTSGMFFWYF. The CDR3 bases are TGTGCCAGCAGTTTATCGACTAGCGGGATGTTTTTTTGGTATTTT.

V is TRBV29-1 and J is TRBJ2-1; TRBD2 might be the D (6 bases). The CDR3 totals 12 residues. Trimming left V 4 bases short and J 8 bases short, with 12 bases between. The V gene's germline CDR1 is SQVTM and CDR2 ANQGSEA. The CDR3 here is CSVGRERDEQFF. The CDR3 coding sequence is TGCAGCGTTGGTCGGGAGCGGGATGAGCAGTTCTTC.

This clonotype appeared a few times. V and J are TRBV20-1 and TRBJ1-2; 7 nucleotides match TRBD1. The CDR3 loop spans 13 amino acids. Germline CDR1 DFQATT, CDR2 SNEGSKA (reference sequence). V lost 6 bases to trimming and J lost 4 bases; unmatched junction nucleotides: 8. CDR3 DNA: TGCAGTGCAAGGACAGGAGGGATCTATGGCTACACCTTC. Amino acid sequence: CSARTGGIYGYTF.

This clonotype was recorded a few times. The chain has TRBV10-3 and TRBJ2-7; 16 bases fit TRBD2. The CDR3 sequence is 19 residues long. Germline CDR1 is ENHRY and CDR2 is SYGVKD. After removal of 6 bases from V and 5 bases from J, the junction contained 16 bases not matched to a gene. The CDR3 here is CAISRTGLAGGRRSNEQYF. The CDR3 coding sequence is TGTGCCATCAGCCGGACGGGACTAGCGGGAGGGCGGCGTTCGAACGAGCAGTACTTC.

This clonotype was observed a handful of times. The rearrangement joins TRBV20-1 to TRBJ2-1; TRBD2 matches at 13 bases. Germline CDR1 is DFQATT and CDR2 is SNEGSKA (reference sequence). The CDR3 consists of 15 residues. Germline trimming cut 3 bases from V and 4 bases from J; bases unmatched to any gene: 3. CDR3 bases: TGCAGTGCTAGTCAACTAGCGGGGGGGTACAATGAGCAGTTCTTC. Amino acids: CSASQLAGGYNEQFF.